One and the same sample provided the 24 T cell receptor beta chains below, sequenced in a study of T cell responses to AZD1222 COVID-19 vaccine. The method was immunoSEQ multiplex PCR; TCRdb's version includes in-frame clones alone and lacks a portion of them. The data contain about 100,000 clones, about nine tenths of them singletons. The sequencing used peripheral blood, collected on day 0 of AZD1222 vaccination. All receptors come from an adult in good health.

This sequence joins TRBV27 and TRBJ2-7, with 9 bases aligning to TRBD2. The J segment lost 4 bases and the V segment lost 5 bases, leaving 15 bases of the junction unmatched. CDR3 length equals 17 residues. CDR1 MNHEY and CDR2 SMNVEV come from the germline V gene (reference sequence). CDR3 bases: TGTGCCAGCAGTGCGCCCGAGGGAGCGGGGGGCTCGTACGAGCAGTACTTC. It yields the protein CASSAPEGAGGSYEQYF.

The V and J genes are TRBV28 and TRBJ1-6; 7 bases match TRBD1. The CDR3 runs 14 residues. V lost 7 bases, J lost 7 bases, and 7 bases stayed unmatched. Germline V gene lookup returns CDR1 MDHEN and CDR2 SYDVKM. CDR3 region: CASTQPGQNSPLHF. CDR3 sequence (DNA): TGTGCCAGCACCCAACCGGGACAGAATTCACCCCTCCACTTT.

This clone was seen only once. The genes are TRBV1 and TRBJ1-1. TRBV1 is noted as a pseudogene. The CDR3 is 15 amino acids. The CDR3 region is CTSSQRWEANTEAFF. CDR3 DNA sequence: TGCACCAGCAGCCAACGATGGGAGGCAAACACTGAAGCTTTCTTT.

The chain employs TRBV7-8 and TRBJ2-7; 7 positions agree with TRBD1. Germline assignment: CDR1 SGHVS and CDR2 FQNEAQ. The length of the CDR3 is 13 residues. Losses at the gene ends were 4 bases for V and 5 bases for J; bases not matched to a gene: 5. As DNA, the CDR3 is TGTGCCAGCAGCTCTGACAGGGTCCACGAGCAGTACTTC. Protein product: CASSSDRVHEQYF.

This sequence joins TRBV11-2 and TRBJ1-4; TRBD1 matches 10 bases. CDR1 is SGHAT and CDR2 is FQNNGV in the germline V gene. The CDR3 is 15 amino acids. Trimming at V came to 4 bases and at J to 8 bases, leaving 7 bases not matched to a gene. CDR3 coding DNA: TGTGCCAGCAGCTACTCCGGGACAGGGGAGGAAAAACTGTTTTTT. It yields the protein CASSYSGTGEEKLFF.

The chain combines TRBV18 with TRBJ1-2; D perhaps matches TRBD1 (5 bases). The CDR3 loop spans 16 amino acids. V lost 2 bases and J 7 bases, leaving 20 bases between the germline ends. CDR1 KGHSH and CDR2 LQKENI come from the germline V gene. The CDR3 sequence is CASSPKLGDGLPGYTF. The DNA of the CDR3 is TGTGCCAGCTCACCAAAATTAGGGGACGGCCTCCCTGGCTACACCTTC.

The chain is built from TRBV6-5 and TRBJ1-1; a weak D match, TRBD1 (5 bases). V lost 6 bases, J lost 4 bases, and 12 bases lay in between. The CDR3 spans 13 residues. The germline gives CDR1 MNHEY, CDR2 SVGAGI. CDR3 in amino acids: CASRAGGITEAFF. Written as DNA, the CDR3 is TGTGCCAGCAGGGCCGGGGGGATCACTGAAGCTTTCTTT.

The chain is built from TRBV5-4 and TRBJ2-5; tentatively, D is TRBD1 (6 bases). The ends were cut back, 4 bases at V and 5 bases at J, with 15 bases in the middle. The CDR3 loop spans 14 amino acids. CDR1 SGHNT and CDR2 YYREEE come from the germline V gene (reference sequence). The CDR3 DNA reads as TGTGCCAGCAGCCGTGGGCAGGGGCCCGAGACCCAGTACTTC. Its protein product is CASSRGQGPETQYF.

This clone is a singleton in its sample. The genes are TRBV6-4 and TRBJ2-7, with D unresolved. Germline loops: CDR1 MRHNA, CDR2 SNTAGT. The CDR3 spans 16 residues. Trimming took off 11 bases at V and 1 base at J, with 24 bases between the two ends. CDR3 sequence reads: CAVPGQSSICSYEQYF. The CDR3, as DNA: TGTGCCGTACCAGGCCAGAGTAGTATTTGTTCCTACGAGCAGTACTTC.

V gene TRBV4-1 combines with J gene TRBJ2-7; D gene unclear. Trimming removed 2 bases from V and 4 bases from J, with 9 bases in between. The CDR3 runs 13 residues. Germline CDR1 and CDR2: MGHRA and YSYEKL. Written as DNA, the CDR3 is TGCGCCAGCAGCCAATACCTGGGGTACGAGCAGTACTTC. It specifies CASSQYLGYEQYF.

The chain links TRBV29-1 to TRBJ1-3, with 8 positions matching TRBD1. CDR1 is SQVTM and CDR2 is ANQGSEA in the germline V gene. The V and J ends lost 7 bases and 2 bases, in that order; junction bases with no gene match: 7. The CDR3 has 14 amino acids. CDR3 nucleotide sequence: TGCAGCGCCGGCAAGGACAGGGCTGGAAACACCATATATTTT. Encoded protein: CSAGKDRAGNTIYF.

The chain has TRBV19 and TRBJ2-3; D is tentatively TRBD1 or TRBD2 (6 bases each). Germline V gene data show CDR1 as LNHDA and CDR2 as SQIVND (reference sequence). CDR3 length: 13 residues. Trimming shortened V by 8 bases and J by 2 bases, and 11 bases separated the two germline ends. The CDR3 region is CASGGGPTDTQYF. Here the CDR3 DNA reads TGTGCCAGTGGAGGGGGACCCACAGATACGCAGTATTTT.

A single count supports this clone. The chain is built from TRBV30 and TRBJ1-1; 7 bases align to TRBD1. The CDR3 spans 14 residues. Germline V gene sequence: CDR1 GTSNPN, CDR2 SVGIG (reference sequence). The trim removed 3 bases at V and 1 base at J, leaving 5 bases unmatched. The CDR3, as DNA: TGTGCCTGGAGACGACAGGGAGGGAACACTGAAGCTTTCTTT. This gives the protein CAWRRQGGNTEAFF.

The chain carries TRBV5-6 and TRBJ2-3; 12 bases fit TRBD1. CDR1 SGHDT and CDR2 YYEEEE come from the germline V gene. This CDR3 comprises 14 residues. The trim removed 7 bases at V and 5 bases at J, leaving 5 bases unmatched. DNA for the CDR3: TGTGCCAGCGAGGGACAGGGGGCGAGAGATACGCAGTATTTT. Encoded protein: CASEGQGARDTQYF.

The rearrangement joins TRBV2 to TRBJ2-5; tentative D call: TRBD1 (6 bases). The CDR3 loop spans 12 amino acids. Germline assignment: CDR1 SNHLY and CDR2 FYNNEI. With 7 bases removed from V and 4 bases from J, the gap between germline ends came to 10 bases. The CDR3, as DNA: TGTGCCAGCATTACGACAGGAGAGACCCAGTACTTC. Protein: CASITTGETQYF. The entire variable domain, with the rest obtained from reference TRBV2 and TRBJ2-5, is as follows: EPEVTQTPSHQVTQMGQEVILRCVPISNHLYFYWYRQILGQKVEFLVSFYNNEISEKSEIFDDQFSVERPDGSNFTLKIRSTKLEDSAMYFCASITTGETQYFGPGTRLLVL.

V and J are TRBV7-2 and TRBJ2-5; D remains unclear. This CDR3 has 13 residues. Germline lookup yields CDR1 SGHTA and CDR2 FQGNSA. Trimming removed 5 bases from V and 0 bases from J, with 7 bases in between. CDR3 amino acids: CASSLRYQETQYF. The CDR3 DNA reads TGTGCCAGCAGCCTAAGATACCAAGAGACCCAGTACTTC.

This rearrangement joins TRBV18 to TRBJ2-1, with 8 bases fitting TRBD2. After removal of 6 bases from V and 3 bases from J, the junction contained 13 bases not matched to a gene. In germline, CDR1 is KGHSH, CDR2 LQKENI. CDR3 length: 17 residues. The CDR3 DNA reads TGTGCCAGCTCTCTCTCTGGGGATAGCGGGGTCTACAATGAGCAGTTCTTC. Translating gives CASSLSGDSGVYNEQFF.

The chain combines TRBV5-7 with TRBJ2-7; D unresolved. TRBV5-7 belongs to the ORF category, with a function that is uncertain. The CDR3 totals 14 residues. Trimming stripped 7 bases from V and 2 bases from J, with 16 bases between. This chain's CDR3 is CASLPLVRPYEQYF. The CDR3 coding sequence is TGTGCCAGCCTTCCATTAGTTAGACCCTACGAGCAGTACTTC.

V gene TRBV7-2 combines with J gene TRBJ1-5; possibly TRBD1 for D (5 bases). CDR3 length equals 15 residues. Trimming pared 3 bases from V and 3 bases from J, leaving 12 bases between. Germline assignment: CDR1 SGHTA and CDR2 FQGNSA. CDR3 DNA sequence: TGTGCCAGCAGCTTCGCTGGGACCCACAATCAGCCCCAGCATTTT. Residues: CASSFAGTHNQPQHF.

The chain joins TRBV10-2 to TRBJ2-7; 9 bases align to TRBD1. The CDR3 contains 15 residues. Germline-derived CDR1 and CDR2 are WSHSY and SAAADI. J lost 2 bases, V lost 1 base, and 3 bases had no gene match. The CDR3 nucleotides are TGCGCCAGCAGTGAGTGGGGGACAGGGCCCTACGAGCAGTACTTC. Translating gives CASSEWGTGPYEQYF.

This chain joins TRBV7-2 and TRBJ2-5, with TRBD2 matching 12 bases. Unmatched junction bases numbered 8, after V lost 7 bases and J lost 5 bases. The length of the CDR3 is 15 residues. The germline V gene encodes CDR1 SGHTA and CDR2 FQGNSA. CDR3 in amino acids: CASTLAGGVSETQYF. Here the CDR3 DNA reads TGTGCCAGCACCCTAGCGGGGGGGGTCTCGGAGACCCAGTACTTC.

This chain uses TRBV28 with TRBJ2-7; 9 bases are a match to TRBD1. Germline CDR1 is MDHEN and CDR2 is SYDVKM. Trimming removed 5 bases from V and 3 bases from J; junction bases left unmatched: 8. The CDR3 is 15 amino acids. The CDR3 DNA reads TGTGCCAGCAGTAAACGACAGGGGGGGCACTACGAGCAGTACTTC. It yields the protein CASSKRQGGHYEQYF.

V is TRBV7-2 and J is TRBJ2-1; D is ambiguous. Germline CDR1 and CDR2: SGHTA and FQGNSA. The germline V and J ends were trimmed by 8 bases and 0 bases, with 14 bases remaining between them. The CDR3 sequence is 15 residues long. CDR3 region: CASAPGPSSYNEQFF. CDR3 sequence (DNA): TGTGCCAGCGCCCCTGGGCCGAGCTCCTACAATGAGCAGTTCTTC. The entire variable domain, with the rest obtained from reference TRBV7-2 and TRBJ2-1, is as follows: GAGVSQSPSNKVTEKGKDVELRCDPISGHTALYWYRQSLGQGLEFLIYFQGNSAPDKSGLPSDRFSAERTGGSVSTLTIQRTQQEDSAVYLCASAPGPSSYNEQFFGPGTRLTVL.

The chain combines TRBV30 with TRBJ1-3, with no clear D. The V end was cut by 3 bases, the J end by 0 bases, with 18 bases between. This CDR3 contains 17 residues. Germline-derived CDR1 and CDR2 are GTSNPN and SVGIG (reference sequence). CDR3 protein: CAWRPPLWARSGNTIYF. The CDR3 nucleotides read TGTGCCTGGAGGCCCCCCCTATGGGCCCGCTCTGGAAACACCATATATTTT.